Sequencing of this TCR beta chain was carried out in a study of blood T cells in healthy people across ages. The study, taken as a whole, reports: It was held that diversity estimates obtained from one million T cells represented underestimates.

Healthy Caucasian individuals from Russia aged about 6 to 95 were enrolled as donors. Extraction yielded at least 5 micrograms of total RNA per sample. Between the trimmed V and J ends, which lost 4 bases and 0 bases, there was a span of 7 bases. Germline V gene sequence: CDR1 SGDLS, CDR2 YYNGEE. The CDR3 length is 13 residues. Primed by a sample-barcoded 5' primer and a J-beta primer mix, a second PCR proceeded for 7 to 11 cycles. From the 5' RACE reads, TCRdb called clonotypes with MiXCR, one entry per CDR3 protein. The sample gives a few hundred thousand distinct CDR3 sequences, about 52% of which show up once; approximately 51% is in the top ten. This clonotype was counted at least ten times. Its antigen is unidentified.

This sequence was found in a man between 60 and 70 years old in good health. The sequencing sample was made of blood. V and J are TRBV9 and TRBJ1-1; no reliable D call. The CDR3: CASSPEVNTEAFF. CDR3 in DNA: TGTGCCAGCAGCCCCGAAGTGAACACTGAAGCTTTCTTT.